The source of this TCR beta chain is a study of blood T cell repertoires in COVID-19. In the study's own analysis: Using reference gene primer amplification, nucleated cell counts were estimated. Here immunoSEQ multiplex PCR was the method, and the copy in TCRdb shows in-frame clones only, minus some. V, J and clone size are taken as reported in that table, and D and trimming were inferred from the DNA itself. The repertoire consists of 200,000 or so clones, with approximately 78% occurring once and the leading ten covering under 11%. The V end lost 5 bases, the J end lost 4 bases, and 17 bases lay between the germline ends. The length of the CDR3 is 15 residues. Germline CDR1 reads SEHNR; CDR2 reads FQNEAQ (reference sequence).

The chain is built from TRBV7-9 and TRBJ1-1; tentatively, D is TRBD1 (5 bases). The sequence came from an elderly woman with acute or convalescent COVID-19. Sequenced: peripheral blood. The CDR3 DNA sequence: TGTGCCAGCAGCCCAGTCGGGGGGGGAGGCACTGAAGCTTTCTTT. Protein sequence: CASSPVGGGGTEAFF. The variable domain in full, with the rest retrieved from reference TRBV7-9 and TRBJ1-1, is DTGVSQNPRHKITKRGQNVTFRCDPISEHNRLYWYRQTLGQGPEFLTYFQNEAQLEKSRLLSDRFSAERPKGSFSTLEIQRTEQGDSAMYLCASSPVGGGGTEAFFGQGTRLTVV.